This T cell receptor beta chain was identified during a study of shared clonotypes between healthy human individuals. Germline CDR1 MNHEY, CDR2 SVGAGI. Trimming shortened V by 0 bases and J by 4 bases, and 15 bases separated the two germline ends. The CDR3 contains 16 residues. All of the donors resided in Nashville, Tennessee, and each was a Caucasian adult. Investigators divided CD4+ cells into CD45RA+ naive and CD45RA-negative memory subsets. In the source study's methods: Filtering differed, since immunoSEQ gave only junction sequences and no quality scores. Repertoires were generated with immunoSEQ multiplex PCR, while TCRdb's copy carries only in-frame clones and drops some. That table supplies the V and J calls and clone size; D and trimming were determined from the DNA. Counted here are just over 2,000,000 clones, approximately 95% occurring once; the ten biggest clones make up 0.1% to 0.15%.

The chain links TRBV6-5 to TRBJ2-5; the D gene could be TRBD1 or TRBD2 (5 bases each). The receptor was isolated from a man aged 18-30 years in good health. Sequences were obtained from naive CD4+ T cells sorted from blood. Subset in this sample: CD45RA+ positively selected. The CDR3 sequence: CASSYSRWGLSETQYF. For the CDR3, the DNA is TGTGCCAGCAGTTACTCTCGATGGGGGTTGTCAGAGACCCAGTACTTC.